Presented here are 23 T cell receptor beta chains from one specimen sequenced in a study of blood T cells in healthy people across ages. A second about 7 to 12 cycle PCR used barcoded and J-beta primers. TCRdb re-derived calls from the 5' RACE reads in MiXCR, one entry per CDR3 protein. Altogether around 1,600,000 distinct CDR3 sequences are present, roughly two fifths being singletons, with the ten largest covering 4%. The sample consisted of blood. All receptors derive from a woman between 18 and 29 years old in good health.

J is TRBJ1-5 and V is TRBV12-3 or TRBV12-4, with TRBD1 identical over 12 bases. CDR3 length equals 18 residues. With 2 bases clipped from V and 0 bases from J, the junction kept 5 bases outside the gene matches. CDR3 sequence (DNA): TGTGCCAGCAGTTTACAGGGACAGGGGGCAGCTAGCAATCAGCCCCAGCATTTT. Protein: CASSLQGQGAASNQPQHF.

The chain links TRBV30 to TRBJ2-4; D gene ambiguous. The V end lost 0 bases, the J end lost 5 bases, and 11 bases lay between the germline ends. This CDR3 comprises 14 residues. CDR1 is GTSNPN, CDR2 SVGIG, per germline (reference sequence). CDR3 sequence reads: CAWSVGAYENIQYF. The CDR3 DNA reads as TGTGCCTGGAGTGTCGGAGCATATGAAAACATTCAGTACTTC.

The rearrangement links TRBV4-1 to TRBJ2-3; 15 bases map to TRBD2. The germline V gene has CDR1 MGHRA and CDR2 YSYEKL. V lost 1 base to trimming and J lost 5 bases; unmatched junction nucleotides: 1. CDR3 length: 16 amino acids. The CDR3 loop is CASSQGGLAGGDTQYF. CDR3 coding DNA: TGCGCCAGCAGCCAAGGGGGACTAGCGGGGGGAGATACGCAGTATTTT.

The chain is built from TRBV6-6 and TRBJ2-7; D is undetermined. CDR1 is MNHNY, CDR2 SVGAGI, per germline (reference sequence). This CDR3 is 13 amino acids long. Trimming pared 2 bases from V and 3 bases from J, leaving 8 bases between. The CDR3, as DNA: TGTGCCAGCAGTTACATCCCCGGCTACGAGCAGTACTTC. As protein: CASSYIPGYEQYF.

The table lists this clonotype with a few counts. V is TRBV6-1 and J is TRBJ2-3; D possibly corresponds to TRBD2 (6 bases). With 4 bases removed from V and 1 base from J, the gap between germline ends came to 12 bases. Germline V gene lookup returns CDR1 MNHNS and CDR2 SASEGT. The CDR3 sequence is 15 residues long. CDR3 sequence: CASSVEGYGTDTQYF. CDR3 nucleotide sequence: TGTGCCAGCAGTGTGGAGGGGTATGGCACAGATACGCAGTATTTT.

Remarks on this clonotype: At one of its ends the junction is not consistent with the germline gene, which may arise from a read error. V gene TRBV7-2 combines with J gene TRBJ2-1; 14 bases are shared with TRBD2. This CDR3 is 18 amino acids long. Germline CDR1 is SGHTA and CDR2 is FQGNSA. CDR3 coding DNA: TGTGCCTGCAGCTTAGGGGGACTAGCGGGAGTGGGTTACAATGAGCAGTTCTTC. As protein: CACSLGGLAGVGYNEQFF.

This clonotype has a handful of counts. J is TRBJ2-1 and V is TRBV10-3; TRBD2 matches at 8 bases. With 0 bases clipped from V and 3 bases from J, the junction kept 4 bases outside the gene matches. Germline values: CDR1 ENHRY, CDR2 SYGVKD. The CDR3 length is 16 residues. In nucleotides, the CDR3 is TGTGCCATCAGTGAGTCCCCAGCGGGAGTCTACAATGAGCAGTTCTTC. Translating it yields CAISESPAGVYNEQFF.

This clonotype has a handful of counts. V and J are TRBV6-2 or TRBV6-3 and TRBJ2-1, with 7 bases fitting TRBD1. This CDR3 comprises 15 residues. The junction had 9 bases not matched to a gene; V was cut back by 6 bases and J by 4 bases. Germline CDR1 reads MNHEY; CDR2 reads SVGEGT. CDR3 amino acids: CASSLQGHKYNEQFF. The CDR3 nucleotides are TGTGCCAGCAGCTTACAGGGGCACAAGTACAATGAGCAGTTCTTC.

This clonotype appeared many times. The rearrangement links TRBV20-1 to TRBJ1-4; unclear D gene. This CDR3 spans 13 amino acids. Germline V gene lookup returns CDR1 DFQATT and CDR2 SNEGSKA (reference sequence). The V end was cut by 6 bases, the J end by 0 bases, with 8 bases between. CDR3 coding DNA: TGCAGTGCCAGACAAGCAACTAATGAAAAACTGTTTTTT. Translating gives CSARQATNEKLFF.

CDR3 protein: CASTLDRGHNEQFF. The CDR3 DNA reads as TGTGCCAGCACTCTGGACAGGGGGCATAATGAGCAGTTCTTC. The chain joins TRBV7-2 to TRBJ2-1; 11 nucleotides align to TRBD1. The CDR3 is made up of 14 amino acids. With V trimmed by 7 bases and J by 7 bases, 6 bases remained unmatched. Germline V gene lookup returns CDR1 SGHTA and CDR2 FQGNSA.

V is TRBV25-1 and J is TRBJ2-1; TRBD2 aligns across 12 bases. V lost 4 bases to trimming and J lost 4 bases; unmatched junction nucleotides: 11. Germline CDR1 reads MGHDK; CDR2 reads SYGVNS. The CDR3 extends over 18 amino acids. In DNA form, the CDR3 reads TGTGCCAGCAGTGGGACTAGCGGGGCCGACCTTTTTTACAATGAGCAGTTCTTC. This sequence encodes CASSGTSGADLFYNEQFF. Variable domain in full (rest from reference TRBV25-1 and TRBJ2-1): EADIYQTPRYLVIGTGKKITLECSQTMGHDKMYWYQQDPGMELHLIHYSYGVNSTEKGDLSSESTVSRIRTEHFPLTLESARPSHTSQYLCASSGTSGADLFYNEQFFGPGTRLTVL.

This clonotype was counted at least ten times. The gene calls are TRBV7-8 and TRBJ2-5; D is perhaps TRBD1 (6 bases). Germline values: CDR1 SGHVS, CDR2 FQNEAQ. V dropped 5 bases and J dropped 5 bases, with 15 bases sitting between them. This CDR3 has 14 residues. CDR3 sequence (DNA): TGTGCCAGCAGCGCCCCTAGTGGGGGCGAGACCCAGTACTTC. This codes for CASSAPSGGETQYF.

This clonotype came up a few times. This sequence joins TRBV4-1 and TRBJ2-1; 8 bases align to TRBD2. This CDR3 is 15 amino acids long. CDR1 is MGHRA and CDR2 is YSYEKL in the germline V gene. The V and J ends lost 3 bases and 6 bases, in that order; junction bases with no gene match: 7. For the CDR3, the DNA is TGCGCCAGCAGCCAGGCGGGACTAGTCTTCAATGAGCAGTTCTTC. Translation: CASSQAGLVFNEQFF.

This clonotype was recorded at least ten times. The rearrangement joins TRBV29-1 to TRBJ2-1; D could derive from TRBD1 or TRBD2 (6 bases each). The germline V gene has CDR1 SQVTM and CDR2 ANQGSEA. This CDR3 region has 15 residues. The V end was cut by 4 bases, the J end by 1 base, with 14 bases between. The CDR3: CSVGVGGVSYNEQFF. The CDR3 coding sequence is TGCAGCGTTGGGGTCGGGGGCGTTTCCTACAATGAGCAGTTCTTC.

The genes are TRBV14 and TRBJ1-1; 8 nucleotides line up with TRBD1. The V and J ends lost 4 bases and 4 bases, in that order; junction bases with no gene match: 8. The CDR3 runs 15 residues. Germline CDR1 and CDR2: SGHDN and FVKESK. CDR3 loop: CASSLPTGVVTEAFF. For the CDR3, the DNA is TGTGCCAGCAGCCTGCCGACAGGGGTGGTCACTGAAGCTTTCTTT.

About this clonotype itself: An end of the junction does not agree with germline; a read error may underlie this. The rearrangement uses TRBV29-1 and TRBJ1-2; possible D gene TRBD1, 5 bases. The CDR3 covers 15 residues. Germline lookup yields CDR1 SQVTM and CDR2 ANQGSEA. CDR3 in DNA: TGCTGCGCTCAAAGACGACAGACGTCTAACGATGGCTACACCTTC. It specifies CCAQRRQTSNDGYTF.

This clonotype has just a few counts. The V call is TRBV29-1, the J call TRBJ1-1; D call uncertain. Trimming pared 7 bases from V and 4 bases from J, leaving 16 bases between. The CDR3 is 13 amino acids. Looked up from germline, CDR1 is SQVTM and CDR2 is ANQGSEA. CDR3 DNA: TGCAGCGCCGAAAATCGGTTGGGCACTGAAGCTTTCTTT. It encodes CSAENRLGTEAFF. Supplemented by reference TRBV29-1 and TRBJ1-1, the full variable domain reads SAVISQKPSRDICQRGTSLTIQCQVDSQVTMMFWYRQQPGQSLTLIATANQGSEATYESGFVIDKFPISRPNLTFSTLTVSNMSPEDSSIYLCSAENRLGTEAFFGQGTRLTVV.

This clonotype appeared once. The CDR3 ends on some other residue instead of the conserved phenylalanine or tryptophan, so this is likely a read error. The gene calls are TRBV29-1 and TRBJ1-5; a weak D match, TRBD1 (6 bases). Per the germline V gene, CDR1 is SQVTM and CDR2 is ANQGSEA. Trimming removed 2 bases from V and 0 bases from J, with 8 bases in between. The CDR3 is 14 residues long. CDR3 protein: CSVEKQGSNQPQHV. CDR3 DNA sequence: TGCAGCGTTGAAAAACAGGGTAGCAATCAGCCCCAGCATGTT.

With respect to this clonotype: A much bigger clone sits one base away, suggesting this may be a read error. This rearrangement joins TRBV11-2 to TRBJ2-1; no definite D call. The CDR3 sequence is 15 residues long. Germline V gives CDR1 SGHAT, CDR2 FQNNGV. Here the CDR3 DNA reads TGTGTCAGCAGCTTAGCTGGCTGGGAATACAATGAGCAGTTCTTC. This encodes CVSSLAGWEYNEQFF. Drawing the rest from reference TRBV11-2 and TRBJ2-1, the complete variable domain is EAGVAQSPRYKIIEKRQSVAFWCNPISGHATLYWYQQILGQGPKLLIQFQNNGVVDDSQLPKDRFSAERLKGVDSTLKIQPAKLEDSAVYLCVSSLAGWEYNEQFFGPGTRLTVL.

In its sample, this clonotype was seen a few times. The CDR3 spells CASSLEAAVAGVGNEQFF. CDR3 bases: TGTGCCAGCAGTTTAGAGGCTGCCGTAGCGGGAGTGGGCAATGAGCAGTTCTTC. V gene TRBV27 combines with J gene TRBJ2-1, with 9 bases lining up with TRBD2. Trimming removed 2 bases from V and 6 bases from J; junction bases left unmatched: 14. Per germline, CDR1 MNHEY and CDR2 SMNVEV (reference sequence). This CDR3 is built from 18 residues.

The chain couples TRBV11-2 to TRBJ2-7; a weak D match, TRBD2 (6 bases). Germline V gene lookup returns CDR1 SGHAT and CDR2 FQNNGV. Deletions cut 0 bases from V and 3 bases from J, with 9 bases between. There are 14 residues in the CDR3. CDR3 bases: TGTGCCAGCAGCTTAGAGTCTAGCGTCTACGAGCAGTACTTC. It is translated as CASSLESSVYEQYF.

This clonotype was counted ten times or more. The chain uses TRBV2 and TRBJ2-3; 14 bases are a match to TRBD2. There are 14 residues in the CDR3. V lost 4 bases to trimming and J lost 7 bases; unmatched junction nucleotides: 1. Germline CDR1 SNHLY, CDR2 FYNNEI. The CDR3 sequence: CASSGTSGRNTQYF. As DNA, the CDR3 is TGTGCCAGCAGTGGGACTAGCGGGAGGAATACGCAGTATTTT.

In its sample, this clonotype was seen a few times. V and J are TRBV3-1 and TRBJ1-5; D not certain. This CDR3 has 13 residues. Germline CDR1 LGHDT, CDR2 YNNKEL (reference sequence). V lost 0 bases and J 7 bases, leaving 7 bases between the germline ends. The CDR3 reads CASSQEASQPQHF. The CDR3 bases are TGTGCCAGCAGCCAAGAGGCCAGCCAGCCCCAGCATTTT.